This is a list of T cell receptor beta chains from one sample in a study of PD-1 blockade in classical Hodgkin lymphoma. Generated by immunoSEQ multiplex PCR, the TCRdb table keeps only in-frame clones and is missing some. The top ten clones hold roughly 1.2% of a sample with more than 15,000 clones, approximately 83% of them seen once. The sample taken for sequencing was CD4+ T cells from blood. The receptors originated from a human donor with classical Hodgkin lymphoma. Each CDR3 is given with its conserved first and last residue. A D gene is named only where the DNA matches it firmly. Size is stated for part of the rows, as once, few or many counts, or as a class when the clone is expanded.

>TRBV7-9|TRBJ2-7|NA|11|NA
TGTGCCAGCACCGTTCGGTACGAGCAGTACTTC
CASTVRYEQYF
>TRBV7-3|TRBJ2-2|NA|15|NA
TGTGCCAGCAGCTTTGGGGGTGGTAGCACCGGGGAGCTGTTTTTT
CASSFGGGSTGELFF
>TRBV6-5|TRBJ1-5|few|13|TRBD1
TGTGCCACCGGGACAGGTTTTGATCAGCCCCAGCATTTT
CATGTGFDQPQHF
>TRBV6-6|TRBJ2-2|NA|14|NA
TGTGCCAGCACGAGGGACGCCCGCACCGGGGAGCTGTTTTTT
CASTRDARTGELFF
>TRBV9|TRBJ1-5|NA|13|NA
TGTGCCAGCAGCGTAAGCTGGGATCAGCCCCAGCATTTT
CASSVSWDQPQHF
>TRBV27|TRBJ2-7|NA|14|TRBD1
TGTGCCAGCAGAAGACAGGGGAGCTCCTACGAGCAGTACTTC
CASRRQGSSYEQYF
>TRBV19|TRBJ2-3|once|15|NA
TGTGCCAGTGGAGAGACGGTCGCTAGCACAGATACGCAGTATTTT
CASGETVASTDTQYF
>TRBV28|TRBJ1-4|NA|14|NA
TGTGCCAGCACCACGGCGGGGATTAGTGAAAAACTGTTTTTT
CASTTAGISEKLFF
>TRBV6-4|TRBJ2-1|NA|15|TRBD2
TGTGCCAGCAGTGACGGGACTAGCGGGAATTCTGAGCAGTTCTTC
CASSDGTSGNSEQFF
>TRBV4-2|TRBJ1-4|NA|16|NA
TGTGCCAGCAGCCCCAGGGACGGCGGCGGGGATGAAAAACTGTTTTTT
CASSPRDGGGDEKLFF
>TRBV5-4|TRBJ2-5|NA|14|NA
TGTGCCAGCAGCTCGCAGGGGTTCATGGAGACCCAGTACTTC
CASSSQGFMETQYF
>TRBV5-1|TRBJ2-3|NA|14|NA
TGCGCCAGCAGCTTGGGCCAGGGGAAAGATACGCAGTATTTT
CASSLGQGKDTQYF
>TRBV7-9|TRBJ2-5|NA|11|NA
TGTGCCAGCAGCGGACAAGAGACCCAGTACTTC
CASSGQETQYF
>TRBV9|TRBJ2-3|NA|16|TRBD2
TGTGCCAGCAGCGATGCGACTAGCGGGAGAGCAGATACGCAGTATTTT
CASSDATSGRADTQYF
>TRBV5-6|TRBJ2-1|NA|17|NA
TGTGCCAGCAGCTTGGGAAGTTTGGTCCTCTCCTACAATGAGCAGTTCTTC
CASSLGSLVLSYNEQFF
>TRBV5-1|TRBJ2-7|NA|17|NA
TGCGCCAGCAGCTTCGGGGCAAAAGCACCCTCCTCCTACGAGCAGTACTTC
CASSFGAKAPSSYEQYF
>TRBV10-3|TRBJ2-2|NA|17|TRBD2
TGTGCCATCAGTGTCAGGATGACGGGAGGGGAGACCGGGGAGCTGTTTTTT
CAISVRMTGGETGELFF
>TRBV7-2|TRBJ1-1|NA|12|NA
TGTGCCAGCAGCTTAGCGCTGACTGAAGCTTTCTTT
CASSLALTEAFF
>TRBV6-6|TRBJ2-7|NA|15|TRBD2
TGTGCCAGCAGTTACCTCGGACTAGCGGGACGCGAGCAGTACTTC
CASSYLGLAGREQYF
>TRBV10-3|TRBJ2-1|few|14|TRBD2
TGTGCCACCCTAGCGGGAGGTAGTTACAATGAGCAGTTCTTC
CATLAGGSYNEQFF
>TRBV6-5|TRBJ2-7|NA|15|NA
TGTGCCAGCAGTTACCCCCGGGGAAGCTCCTACGAGCAGTACTTC
CASSYPRGSSYEQYF
>TRBV10-1|TRBJ1-1|NA|13|TRBD1
TGCGCCAGCAGTGTCGGACAGGGCACTGAAGCTTTCTTT
CASSVGQGTEAFF
>TRBV28|TRBJ1-1|NA|13|NA
TGTGCCAGCAGTTTAAGCGGAAAAGGGAAAGCTTTCTTT
CASSLSGKGKAFF
>TRBV2|TRBJ1-4|NA|15|TRBD1
TGTGCCAGCGGGGCTAGGACAGGGAGTAATGAAAAACTGTTTTTT
CASGARTGSNEKLFF
>TRBV2|TRBJ2-4|NA|13|TRBD1
TGTGCCAGCAATTATGGGACAGGCAACATTCAGTACTTC
CASNYGTGNIQYF
>TRBV5-1|TRBJ1-6|NA|13|TRBD1
TGCGCCAGCAGCTTGACAGGGGATTCACCCCTCCACTTT
CASSLTGDSPLHF
>TRBV7-8|TRBJ1-1|NA|15|TRBD1
TGTGCCAGCAGCTTAGAGTCTTTAGGGACAGGGCAGGCTTTCTTT
CASSLESLGTGQAFF
>TRBV27|TRBJ2-2|NA|14|TRBD1
TGTGCCAGCAGTCTGACAGGGATGAACGGGGAGCTGTTTTTT
CASSLTGMNGELFF
>TRBV7-8|TRBJ2-7|NA|15|TRBD1
TGTGCCAGCAGCTTAATTCTTTTAGGACAGGGAGAGCAGTACTTC
CASSLILLGQGEQYF
>TRBV5-1|TRBJ1-2|NA|13|NA
TGCGCCAGCAGCTTGGACTGGCCCTATGGCTACACCTTC
CASSLDWPYGYTF
>TRBV18|TRBJ2-1|NA|16|TRBD2
TGTGCCAGCTCACCACCGGGACTAGCGGGAGGCGATGAGCAGTTCTTC
CASSPPGLAGGDEQFF
>TRBV10-2|TRBJ2-7|NA|13|NA
TGCGCCAGCAGTGCACTCCAATCCTACGAGCAGTACTTC
CASSALQSYEQYF
>TRBV2|TRBJ2-7|NA|15|TRBD1
TGTGCCAGCAGTGAACAGGACAGGGGTCCCCACGAGCAGTACTTC
CASSEQDRGPHEQYF
>TRBV10-1|TRBJ2-2|NA|14|NA
TGCGCCAGCAGTAAAACTAGCCCGGCCGGGGAGCTGTTTTTT
CASSKTSPAGELFF
>TRBV6-6|TRBJ1-5|NA|14|NA
TGTGCCAGCACCAAAGGGGGTTCGGGCCAGCCCCAGCATTTT
CASTKGGSGQPQHF
>TRBV2|TRBJ2-7|NA|10|NA
TGTGCCAGCACTGGACAGCACACATACTTC
CASTGQHTYF